These 22 T cell receptor beta chains share one sample of origin, sequenced in a study of blood T cell repertoires in COVID-19. Generated by immunoSEQ multiplex PCR, the TCRdb table keeps only in-frame clones and is missing some. The table shows about 59,000 clones, with around four fifths occurring only once. The specimen sequenced was peripheral blood. The receptors here all came from a woman aged 45-60 years with active or convalescent COVID-19.

CDR3 region: CATSGGTFYNEQFF. Here the CDR3 DNA reads TGTGCCACCAGTGGCGGGACTTTTTACAATGAGCAGTTCTTC. The chain links TRBV24-1 to TRBJ2-1; TRBD2 is a possible D gene (6 bases). Germline CDR1 is KGHDR and CDR2 is SFDVKD. Trimming cost V 5 bases and J 4 bases, with 11 bases left between them. The CDR3 contains 14 residues.

This chain uses TRBV15 with TRBJ2-3; TRBD2 agrees at 12 bases. V trimming: 1 base; J trimming: 5 bases; junction bases outside the gene matches: 10. The germline V gene has CDR1 LNHNV and CDR2 YYDKDF (reference sequence). The CDR3 is 18 amino acids. The CDR3 region has the DNA TGTGCCACCAGCAGAGCACTAGCGGGAGGAGGAAGTAGAGATACGCAGTATTTT. Translating it yields CATSRALAGGGSRDTQYF.

This clone is deemed medium-sized. The chain joins TRBV19 to TRBJ1-5; D is ambiguous. This CDR3 is built from 12 residues. Germline V gene data show CDR1 as LNHDA and CDR2 as SQIVND (reference sequence). V lost 7 bases, J lost 3 bases, and 7 bases lay in between. CDR3 bases: TGTGCCAGTAACTTAGACAATCAGCCCCAGCATTTT. Translating it yields CASNLDNQPQHF.

The V gene is TRBV7-9, the J gene TRBJ1-2; no clear D gene. Deletions cut 3 bases from V and 1 base from J, with 6 bases between. This CDR3 region has 13 residues. The V gene's germline CDR1 is SEHNR and CDR2 FQNEAQ (reference sequence). The CDR3 coding sequence is TGTGCCAGCAGCTTCACGGGTAACTATGGCTACACCTTC. Encoded protein: CASSFTGNYGYTF.

This chain uses TRBV5-1 with TRBJ2-7; TRBD1 matches 9 bases. This CDR3 has 15 residues. Losses at the gene ends were 0 bases for V and 7 bases for J; bases not matched to a gene: 8. Looked up from germline, CDR1 is SGHRS and CDR2 is YFSETQ. The CDR3 region is CASSLGTGEVREQYF. CDR3 sequence (DNA): TGCGCCAGCAGCTTGGGGACAGGGGAGGTACGGGAGCAGTACTTC.

V and J are TRBV7-8 and TRBJ2-2, with 7 bases fitting TRBD1. The germline gives CDR1 SGHVS, CDR2 FQNEAQ. This CDR3 is 14 amino acids long. The V segment lost 5 bases and the J segment 3 bases; nucleotides outside the gene matches: 3. The CDR3 spells CASSPGGYTGELFF. The CDR3 DNA reads TGTGCCAGCAGCCCAGGGGGATACACCGGGGAGCTGTTTTTT.

The rearrangement uses TRBV5-1 and TRBJ1-2, with 8 bases matching TRBD1. The trim removed 4 bases at V and 6 bases at J, leaving 8 bases unmatched. CDR3 length: 14 residues. Germline assignment: CDR1 SGHRS and CDR2 YFSETQ. Here the CDR3 DNA reads TGCGCCAGCAGCCCACAGGGGGATTGGAATGGCTACACCTTC. Protein sequence: CASSPQGDWNGYTF. Full variable domain (outside the CDR3, taken from reference TRBV5-1 and TRBJ1-2): KAGVTQTPRYLIKTRGQQVTLSCSPISGHRSVSWYQQTPGQGLQFLFEYFSETQRNKGNFPGRFSGRQFSNSRSEMNVSTLELGDSALYLCASSPQGDWNGYTFGSGTRLTVV.

The chain has TRBV7-8 and TRBJ2-2; a possible D gene is TRBD2 (5 bases). Germline loops: CDR1 SGHVS, CDR2 FQNEAQ. The CDR3 length is 14 residues. The V and J ends lost 1 base and 6 bases respectively, with 9 bases between them. DNA for the CDR3: TGTGCCAGCAGCTTAGGCGGGTTGGCCGGGGAGCTGTTTTTT. Translation gives CASSLGGLAGELFF.

Only a few counts were recorded for this clone. The rearrangement joins TRBV12-3 or TRBV12-4 to TRBJ2-7, with D tentatively TRBD1 (6 bases). V lost 5 bases and J lost 3, with 11 bases in between. CDR3 length: 13 amino acids. The CDR3 loop reads CASSTTGYYEQYF. The CDR3 DNA sequence: TGTGCCAGCAGTACCACAGGGTACTACGAGCAGTACTTC.

This chain uses TRBV25-1 with TRBJ2-3; unclear D gene. Looked up from germline, CDR1 is MGHDK and CDR2 is SYGVNS. V was cut by 3 bases and J by 7 bases, with 8 bases left in between. This CDR3 comprises 12 residues. Written as DNA, the CDR3 is TGTGCCAGCAGTGATCCACACCATACGCAGTATTTT. It translates to CASSDPHHTQYF. Together with reference TRBV25-1 and TRBJ2-3, the CDR3 gives the full variable domain: EADIYQTPRYLVIGTGKKITLECSQTMGHDKMYWYQQDPGMELHLIHYSYGVNSTEKGDLSSESTVSRIRTEHFPLTLESARPSHTSQYLCASSDPHHTQYFGPGTRLTVL.

This clone was seen more than once but under ten times. The chain carries TRBV7-9 and TRBJ2-7; D possibly corresponds to TRBD1 (5 bases). The germline CDR1 and CDR2 sequences are SEHNR and FQNEAQ (reference sequence). Trimming took 5 bases from V and 1 from J, leaving 12 bases between them. The CDR3 contains 14 residues. DNA of the CDR3: TGTGCCAGCAGCCTTGGCAGGGTTTCCTACGAGCAGTACTTC. This gives the protein CASSLGRVSYEQYF.

The chain employs TRBV7-9 and TRBJ2-3; TRBD2 might be the D (5 bases). The CDR3 has 15 residues. Per the germline V gene, CDR1 is SEHNR and CDR2 is FQNEAQ (reference sequence). Trimming pared 0 bases from V and 4 bases from J, leaving 11 bases between. DNA for the CDR3: TGTGCCAGCAGCTTAGCTGCGGGTCTGGCAGATACGCAGTATTTT. Translation: CASSLAAGLADTQYF.

This chain connects TRBV28 to TRBJ1-5; D ambiguous. V lost 4 bases and J lost 4, with 11 bases in between. Germline loops: CDR1 MDHEN, CDR2 SYDVKM. The CDR3 runs to 14 residues. CDR3 DNA sequence: TGTGCCAGCAGTTCCGATAGTTCAAATCAGCCCCAGCATTTT. This sequence encodes CASSSDSSNQPQHF.

The V and J genes are TRBV10-2 and TRBJ2-1, with 11 bases aligning to TRBD2. The germline V gene encodes CDR1 WSHSY and CDR2 SAAADI. Trimming removed 5 bases from V and 4 bases from J; junction bases left unmatched: 10. This CDR3 comprises 17 residues. CDR3 region: CASSKFLAGGMYNEQFF. The CDR3 DNA reads as TGCGCCAGCAGTAAGTTCCTAGCGGGAGGTATGTACAATGAGCAGTTCTTC.

The V and J genes are TRBV25-1 and TRBJ1-6; unclear D gene. The CDR3 covers 15 residues. Trimming shortened V by 0 bases and J by 6 bases, and 9 bases separated the two germline ends. Germline assignment: CDR1 MGHDK and CDR2 SYGVNS. The CDR3: CASSEYKGSNSPLHF. In nucleotides, the CDR3 is TGTGCCAGCAGTGAATATAAAGGGAGTAATTCACCCCTCCACTTT.

The chain combines TRBV27 with TRBJ2-1; D uncertain. With 8 bases removed from V and 3 bases from J, the gap between germline ends came to 14 bases. Germline V gene sequence: CDR1 MNHEY, CDR2 SMNVEV (reference sequence). The CDR3 is 14 residues long. The CDR3 sequence: CASRTEAGYNEQFF. CDR3 nucleotides: TGTGCCAGCCGAACCGAAGCTGGCTACAATGAGCAGTTCTTC.

This clone showed up just a few times. The V call is TRBV18, the J call TRBJ1-5; TRBD1 agrees at 7 bases. Germline V lookup: CDR1 KGHSH, CDR2 LQKENI. This CDR3 is 15 amino acids long. With V trimmed by 4 bases and J by 1 base, 4 bases remained unmatched. This chain's CDR3 is CASSQRGLSNQPQHF. CDR3 bases: TGTGCCAGCTCACAAAGGGGGCTGAGCAATCAGCCCCAGCATTTT.

The chain recombines TRBV19 with TRBJ2-5, with D possibly matching TRBD1 (5 bases). The germline gives CDR1 LNHDA, CDR2 SQIVND (reference sequence). This CDR3 contains 15 residues. Trimming took 4 bases from V and 4 from J, leaving 16 bases between them. CDR3 in DNA: TGTGCCAGTAGTAGGGCAGCGCAGGGAAGAGAGACCCAGTACTTC. This sequence encodes CASSRAAQGRETQYF.

The genes are TRBV9 and TRBJ1-6; no reliable D call. With 0 bases removed from V and 9 bases from J, the gap between germline ends came to 7 bases. CDR1 and CDR2 (germline): SGDLS, YYNGEE. This CDR3 region has 13 residues. Here the CDR3 DNA reads TGTGCCAGCAGCGTAGCGGGAGGTTCACCCCTCCACTTT. It translates to CASSVAGGSPLHF.

The rearrangement joins TRBV5-1 to TRBJ2-7; TRBD2 aligns across 11 bases. With V trimmed by 2 bases and J by 3 bases, 13 bases remained unmatched. The germline V gene encodes CDR1 SGHRS and CDR2 YFSETQ. This CDR3 has 18 residues. CDR3 loop: CASSFGLPGLAESYEQYF. The CDR3, as DNA: TGCGCCAGCAGCTTCGGGCTCCCGGGACTAGCGGAAAGCTACGAGCAGTACTTC.

This clone was seen more than once but under ten times. The chain joins TRBV7-6 to TRBJ1-1; maybe TRBD1 (5 bases). This CDR3 contains 13 residues. Per germline, CDR1 SGHVS and CDR2 FNYEAQ. The V end lost 1 base, the J end lost 8 bases, and 11 bases lay between the germline ends. The CDR3 DNA reads as TGTGCCAGCAGCTTAGTTAACCGGGGGGAAGCTTTCTTT. It yields the protein CASSLVNRGEAFF.

This chain connects TRBV9 to TRBJ1-6, with D unresolved. From germline, CDR1 is SGDLS and CDR2 YYNGEE. The germline V and J ends were trimmed by 0 bases and 8 bases, with 9 bases remaining between them. The CDR3 sequence is 14 residues long. The CDR3 bases are TGTGCCAGCAGCGTAGACAGACCCGATTCACCCCTCCACTTT. It specifies CASSVDRPDSPLHF.